This passage covers 16 T cell receptor beta chains from one sample sequenced in a study of T cell changes during pregnancy in multiple sclerosis. Only in-frame clones appear in the TCRdb table, and some are missing; sequencing was by immunoSEQ multiplex PCR. The repertoire holds approximately 58,000 clones, with 92% as singletons. The sample consisted of peripheral blood, taken in the second trimester of pregnancy. The receptors derive from a female donor in good health, enrolled as a control in a pregnancy study.

V usage is TRBV19 and J usage is TRBJ1-5; 7 nucleotides agree with TRBD1. V was clipped by 3 bases and J by 3 bases; unmatched bases: 20. Germline V CDR1 and CDR2: LNHDA, SQIVND (reference sequence). The CDR3 consists of 20 residues. This chain's CDR3 is CASSIHATGVRDKVNQPQHF. In DNA form, the CDR3 reads TGTGCCAGTAGTATCCACGCTACAGGGGTACGGGATAAGGTCAATCAGCCCCAGCATTTT.

The chain is built from TRBV5-1 and TRBJ2-3; TRBD1 is a possible D gene (6 bases). The CDR3 loop spans 14 amino acids. CDR1 is SGHRS, CDR2 YFSETQ, per germline. Trimming left V 0 bases short and J 4 bases short, with 9 bases between. The CDR3, as DNA: TGCGCCAGCAGCTTGGACAGGGAAGCAGATACGCAGTATTTT. Translation: CASSLDREADTQYF. Variable domain in full (rest from reference TRBV5-1 and TRBJ2-3): KAGVTQTPRYLIKTRGQQVTLSCSPISGHRSVSWYQQTPGQGLQFLFEYFSETQRNKGNFPGRFSGRQFSNSRSEMNVSTLELGDSALYLCASSLDREADTQYFGPGTRLTVL.

This chain joins TRBV15 and TRBJ2-1; D might be TRBD2 (5 bases). The CDR3 spans 15 residues. CDR1 LNHNV and CDR2 YYDKDF come from the germline V gene (reference sequence). Trimming removed 1 base from V and 7 bases from J, with 14 bases in between. The CDR3 DNA follows: TGTGCCACCAGCAGAGTCCGGCGGGTTCAGAATGAGCAGTTCTTC. Translated, it gives CATSRVRRVQNEQFF.

The rearrangement links TRBV7-9 to TRBJ1-1, with 12 bases aligning to TRBD1. CDR1 SEHNR and CDR2 FQNEAQ come from the germline V gene (reference sequence). The J segment lost 2 bases and the V segment lost 8 bases, leaving 6 bases of the junction unmatched. There are 15 residues in the CDR3. The CDR3 DNA follows: TGTGCCAGCCTTCGTGGGACAGGGGGCAACACTGAAGCTTTCTTT. This sequence encodes CASLRGTGGNTEAFF.

This chain joins TRBV10-2 and TRBJ2-3; D unclear. Per germline, CDR1 WSHSY and CDR2 SAAADI. Deletions cut 4 bases from V and 5 bases from J, with 7 bases between. The CDR3 runs to 12 residues. CDR3 amino acids: CASSVGVDTQYF. CDR3 DNA sequence: TGCGCCAGCAGTGTTGGAGTAGATACGCAGTATTTT.

This clone was observed a single time. This chain uses TRBV6-1 with TRBJ2-7, with 8 bases fitting TRBD2. J lost 5 bases, V lost 6 bases, and 6 bases had no gene match. The CDR3 runs to 13 residues. Germline loops: CDR1 MNHNS, CDR2 SASEGT. The CDR3 DNA reads TGTGCCAGCAGAGAGCGGGAGATAGACGAGCAGTACTTC. This codes for CASREREIDEQYF.

The chain recombines TRBV28 with TRBJ2-1; a possible D gene is TRBD2 (5 bases). V was shortened by 3 bases and J by 8 bases, with 8 bases between the two germline ends. CDR1 is MDHEN, CDR2 SYDVKM, per germline. The CDR3 covers 12 residues. The CDR3, as DNA: TGTGCCAGCAGTTTGAGGACTTATGAGCAGTTCTTC. This sequence encodes CASSLRTYEQFF.

The chain joins TRBV6-5 to TRBJ2-7; 9 nucleotides line up with TRBD2. There are 16 residues in the CDR3. The V gene end was trimmed by 2 bases and the J gene end by 3 bases; junction bases not matched to a gene: 8. Per germline, CDR1 MNHEY and CDR2 SVGAGI. CDR3 amino acids: CASSYGGRESGYEQYF. For the CDR3, the DNA is TGTGCCAGCAGTTACGGCGGGAGGGAGTCTGGCTACGAGCAGTACTTC.

The CDR3 reads CASSAKRLVGDTQYF. The CDR3 bases are TGTGCCAGCAGCGCGAAGCGACTAGTAGGAGATACGCAGTATTTT. This chain joins TRBV9 and TRBJ2-3; D possibly corresponds to TRBD2 (6 bases). The CDR3 consists of 15 residues. The V end was cut by 3 bases, the J end by 5 bases, with 16 bases between. The germline gives CDR1 SGDLS, CDR2 YYNGEE. The entire variable domain, with the rest obtained from reference TRBV9 and TRBJ2-3, is as follows: DSGVTQTPKHLITATGQRVTLRCSPRSGDLSVYWYQQSLDQGLQFLIQYYNGEERAKGNILERFSAQQFPDLHSELNLSSLELGDSALYFCASSAKRLVGDTQYFGPGTRLTVL.

The V gene is TRBV7-3, the J gene TRBJ2-2; D may be TRBD2 (6 bases). This CDR3 has 17 residues. Trimming left V 5 bases short and J 2 bases short, with 18 bases between. Germline loops: CDR1 SGHTA, CDR2 FQGTGA. The DNA for the CDR3 is TGTGCCAGCAGCCTTAACCGGGACTTCCTTAACACCGGGGAGCTGTTTTTT. Its protein is CASSLNRDFLNTGELFF. Supplemented by reference TRBV7-3 and TRBJ2-2, the full variable domain reads GAGVSQTPSNKVTEKGKYVELRCDPISGHTALYWYRQSLGQGPEFLIYFQGTGAADDSGLPNDRFFAVRPEGSVSTLKIQRTERGDSAVYLCASSLNRDFLNTGELFFGEGSRLTVL.

V is TRBV10-1 and J is TRBJ2-2; TRBD1 matches at 7 bases. Per the germline V gene, CDR1 is WNHNN and CDR2 is SYGVQD (reference sequence). The CDR3 is 15 residues long. Unmatched junction bases numbered 10, after V lost 5 bases and J lost 7 bases. CDR3 in DNA: TGCGCCAGCAGTTCCGGACAGGTGTGGAGCGGGGAGCTGTTTTTT. Translated: CASSSGQVWSGELFF.

The chain recombines TRBV15 with TRBJ2-3; 13 bases are shared with TRBD2. This CDR3 is built from 18 residues. V dropped 5 bases and J dropped 1; count of bases not matched to a gene: 9. Germline CDR1 reads LNHNV; CDR2 reads YYDKDF (reference sequence). The CDR3 loop reads CATSPGLAGLLGTDTQYF. CDR3 coding DNA: TGTGCCACCAGCCCGGGACTAGCGGGATTGCTTGGCACAGATACGCAGTATTTT.

This chain links TRBV9 with TRBJ2-3; 12 bases are shared with TRBD2. With V trimmed by 1 base and J by 7 bases, 7 bases remained unmatched. The CDR3 spans 16 residues. In germline, CDR1 is SGDLS, CDR2 YYNGEE. Here the CDR3 DNA reads TGTGCCAGCAGCGTAAGTTGGGGGACTAGCGGGCATACGCAGTATTTT. Protein: CASSVSWGTSGHTQYF.

This chain joins TRBV11-2 and TRBJ2-6; 9 bases are a match to TRBD1. This CDR3 region has 19 residues. CDR1 and CDR2 from the germline V gene are SGHAT and FQNNGV. V was pared by 5 bases and J by 0 bases, with 11 bases of the junction left unmatched. The CDR3 coding sequence is TGTGCCAGCAGCCGAACCGGGACAGGGTTTTCCTCTGGGGCCAACGTCCTGACTTTC. This sequence encodes CASSRTGTGFSSGANVLTF.

The chain joins TRBV6-1 to TRBJ1-3; D is perhaps TRBD1 (5 bases). The germline V gene encodes CDR1 MNHNS and CDR2 SASEGT. Trimming pared 10 bases from V and 8 bases from J, leaving 21 bases between. The CDR3 is 14 residues long. CDR3 sequence reads: CATYAQAASDTIYF. CDR3 in DNA: TGTGCCACCTACGCACAGGCCGCCTCGGACACCATATATTTT.

V usage is TRBV27 and J usage is TRBJ2-3, with D unclear. Trimming shortened V by 4 bases and J by 2 bases, and 7 bases separated the two germline ends. The CDR3 covers 13 residues. The germline V gene encodes CDR1 MNHEY and CDR2 SMNVEV (reference sequence). CDR3 nucleotide sequence: TGTGCCAGCAGTTCCTCTTACACAGATACGCAGTATTTT. Its translation is CASSSSYTDTQYF.